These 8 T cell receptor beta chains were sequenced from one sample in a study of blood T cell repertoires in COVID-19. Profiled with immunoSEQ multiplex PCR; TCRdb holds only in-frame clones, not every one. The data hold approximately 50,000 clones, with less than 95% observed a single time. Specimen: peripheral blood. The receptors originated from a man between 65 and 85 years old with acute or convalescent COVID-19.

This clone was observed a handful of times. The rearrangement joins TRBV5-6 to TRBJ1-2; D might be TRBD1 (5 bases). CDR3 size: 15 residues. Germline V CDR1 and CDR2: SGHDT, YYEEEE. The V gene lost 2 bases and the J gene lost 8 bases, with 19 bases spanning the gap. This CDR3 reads CASSFGDSPYFGYTF. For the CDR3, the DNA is TGTGCCAGCAGCTTTGGCGACAGCCCCTATTTCGGCTACACCTTC.

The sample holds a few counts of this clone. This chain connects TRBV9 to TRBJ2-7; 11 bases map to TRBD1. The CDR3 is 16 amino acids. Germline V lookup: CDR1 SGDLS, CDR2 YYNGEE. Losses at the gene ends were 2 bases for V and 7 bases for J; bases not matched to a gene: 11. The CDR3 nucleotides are TGTGCCAGCAGCGTGGGCCCGGGACAGGGGGTGGGTGAGCAGTACTTC. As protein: CASSVGPGQGVGEQYF. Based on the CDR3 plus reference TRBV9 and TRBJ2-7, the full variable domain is DSGVTQTPKHLITATGQRVTLRCSPRSGDLSVYWYQQSLDQGLQFLIQYYNGEERAKGNILERFSAQQFPDLHSELNLSSLELGDSALYFCASSVGPGQGVGEQYFGPGTRLTVT.

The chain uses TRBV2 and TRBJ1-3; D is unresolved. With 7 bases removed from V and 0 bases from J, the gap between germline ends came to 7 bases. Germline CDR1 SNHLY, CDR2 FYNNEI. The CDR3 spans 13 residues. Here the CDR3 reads CASTSFSGNTIYF. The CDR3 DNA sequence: TGTGCCAGCACGTCTTTCTCTGGAAACACCATATATTTT.

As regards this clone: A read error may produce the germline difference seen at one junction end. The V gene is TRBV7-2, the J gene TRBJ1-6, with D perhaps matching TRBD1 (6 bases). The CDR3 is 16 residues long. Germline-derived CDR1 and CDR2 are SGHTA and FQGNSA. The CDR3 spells CASSLEAGGYHSPLHF. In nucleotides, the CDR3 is TGTGCCAGCAGCTTAGAGGCTGGGGGCTATCATTCACCCCTCCACTTT.

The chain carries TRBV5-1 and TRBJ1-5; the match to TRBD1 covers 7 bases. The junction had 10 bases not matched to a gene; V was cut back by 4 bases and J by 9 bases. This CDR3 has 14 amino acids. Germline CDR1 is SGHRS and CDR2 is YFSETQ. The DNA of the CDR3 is TGCGCCAGCAGCCTTCAGGGGGGTCAAGGGCCCCAGCATTTT. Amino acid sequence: CASSLQGGQGPQHF.

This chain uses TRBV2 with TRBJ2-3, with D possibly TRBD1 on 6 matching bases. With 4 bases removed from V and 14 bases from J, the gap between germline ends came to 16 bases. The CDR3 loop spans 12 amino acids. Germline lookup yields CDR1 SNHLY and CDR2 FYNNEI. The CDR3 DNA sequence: TGTGCCAGCAGTGTCCAATCAGGACAGTCGTATTTT. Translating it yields CASSVQSGQSYF. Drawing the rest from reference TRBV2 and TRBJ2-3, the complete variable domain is EPEVTQTPSHQVTQMGQEVILRCVPISNHLYFYWYRQILGQKVEFLVSFYNNEISEKSEIFDDQFSVERPDGSNFTLKIRSTKLEDSAMYFCASSVQSGQSYFGPGTRLTVL.

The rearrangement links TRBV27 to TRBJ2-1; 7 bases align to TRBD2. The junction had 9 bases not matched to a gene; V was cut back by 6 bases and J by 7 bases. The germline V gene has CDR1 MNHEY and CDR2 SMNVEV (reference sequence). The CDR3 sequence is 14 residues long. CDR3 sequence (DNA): TGTGCCAGCAGCCGGGACCCAGCGGGAAATGAGCAGTTCTTC. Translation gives CASSRDPAGNEQFF.

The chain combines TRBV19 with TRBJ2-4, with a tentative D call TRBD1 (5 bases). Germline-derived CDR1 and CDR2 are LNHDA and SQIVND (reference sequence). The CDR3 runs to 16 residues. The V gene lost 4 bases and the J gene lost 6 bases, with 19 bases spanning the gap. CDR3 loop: CASSTTQGRQINIQYF. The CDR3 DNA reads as TGTGCCAGTAGTACTACCCAGGGTAGGCAAATAAACATTCAGTACTTC.